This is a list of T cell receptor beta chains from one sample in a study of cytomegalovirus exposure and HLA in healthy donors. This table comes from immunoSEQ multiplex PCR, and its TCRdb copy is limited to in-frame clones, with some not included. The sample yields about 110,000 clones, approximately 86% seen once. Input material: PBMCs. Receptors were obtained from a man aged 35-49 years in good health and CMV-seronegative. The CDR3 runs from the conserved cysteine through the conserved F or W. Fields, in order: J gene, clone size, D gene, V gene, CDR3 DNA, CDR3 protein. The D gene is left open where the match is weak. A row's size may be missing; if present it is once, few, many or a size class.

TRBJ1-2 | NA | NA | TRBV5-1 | TGCGCCAGCAGCTTTTATAGGGAGCTCTACACCTTC | CASSFYRELYTF
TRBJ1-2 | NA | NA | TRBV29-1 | TGCAGCGTTTCCCAAACTCAGACAGGCGGCCGGGGCTACACCTTC | CSVSQTQTGGRGYTF
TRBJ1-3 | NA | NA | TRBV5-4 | TGTGCCAGCAGCTACCCCGGGACACCAAACACCATATATTTT | CASSYPGTPNTIYF
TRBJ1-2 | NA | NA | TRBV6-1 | TGTGCCAGCAGTGAAGCGCGAGGGTTTATCGATGGCTACACCTTC | CASSEARGFIDGYTF
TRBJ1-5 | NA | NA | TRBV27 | TGTGCCAGCAGTTTCCGGGAGGGTCAGCCCCAGCATTTT | CASSFREGQPQHF
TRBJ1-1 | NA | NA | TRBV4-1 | TGCGCCAGCAGCCAGGCCGGACAAACAAATATCATGAACACTGAAGCTTTCTTT | CASSQAGQTNIMNTEAFF
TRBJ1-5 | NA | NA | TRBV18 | TGTGCCAGCTCGACAGATAGCAATCAGCCCCAGCATTTT | CASSTDSNQPQHF
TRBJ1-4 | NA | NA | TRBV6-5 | TGTGCCAGCAGGGGAGCAACTAATGAAAAACTGTTTTTT | CASRGATNEKLFF
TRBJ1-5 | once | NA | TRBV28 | TGTGCCAGCACCGCGGGTGGGAGCAATCAGCCCCAGCATTTT | CASTAGGSNQPQHF
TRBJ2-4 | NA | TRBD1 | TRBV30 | TGTGCCTGGAGTGTACAACGGGGACAGGGAAAGGAAAACATTCAGTACTTC | CAWSVQRGQGKENIQYF
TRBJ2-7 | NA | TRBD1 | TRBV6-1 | TGTGCCAGCAGTCCCGGGACAGGGCTCTCCTACGAGCAGTACTTC | CASSPGTGLSYEQYF
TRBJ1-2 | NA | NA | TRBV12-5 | TGTGCTAGTGGTTTGATGGCAGGGGCGCTCTATGGCTACACCTTC | CASGLMAGALYGYTF
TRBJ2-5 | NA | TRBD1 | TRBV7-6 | TGTGCCAGCAGCTTAGGGACAGGGGGCAAAGAGACCCAGTACTTC | CASSLGTGGKETQYF
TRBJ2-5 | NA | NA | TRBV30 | TGTGCCACCGACTTCGGTCCCTCGGGAGAGACCCAGTACTTC | CATDFGPSGETQYF
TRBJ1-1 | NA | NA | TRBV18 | TGTGCCAGCTCACCACAGAAGGGGAAAACTGAAGCTTTCTTT | CASSPQKGKTEAFF
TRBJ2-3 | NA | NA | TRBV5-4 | TGTGCCAGCAGCTTGAACAGGAATACGCAGTATTTT | CASSLNRNTQYF
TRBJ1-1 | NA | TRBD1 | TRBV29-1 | TGCAGCGTAGGCACAGGGGTGGAGGACACTGAAGCTTTCTTT | CSVGTGVEDTEAFF
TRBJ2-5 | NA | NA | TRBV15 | TGTGCCACCAGCAGAGATCCAGGGAATCAAGAGACCCAGTACTTC | CATSRDPGNQETQYF
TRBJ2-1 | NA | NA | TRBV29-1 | TGCAGCGTTCCTACTAGTCCCACATTTAGTGAGCAGTTCTTC | CSVPTSPTFSEQFF
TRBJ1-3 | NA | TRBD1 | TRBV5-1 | TGCGCCAGCAGCGCGGGACAGGCGCAGGGTTTAGGAAACACCATATATTTT | CASSAGQAQGLGNTIYF
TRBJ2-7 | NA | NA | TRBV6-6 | TGCGCCAGCAGTTCTCGACAGCCCTCCTACGAGCAGTACTTC | CASSSRQPSYEQYF
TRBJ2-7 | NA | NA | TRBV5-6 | TGTGCCAGCAGCTTGGGATCCGGGAACGAGCAGTACTTC | CASSLGSGNEQYF
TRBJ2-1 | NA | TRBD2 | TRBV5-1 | TGCGCCAGCAGCTTCCCAGCGGGGGGGTACAATGAGCAGTTCTTC | CASSFPAGGYNEQFF
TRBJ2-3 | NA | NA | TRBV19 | TGTGCCAGTAGTAGCGGAATGAGCACAGATACGCAGTATTTT | CASSSGMSTDTQYF
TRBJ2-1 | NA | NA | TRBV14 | TGTGCCAGCAGCCCCATAACTTCTGGAGATGAGCAGTTCTTC | CASSPITSGDEQFF
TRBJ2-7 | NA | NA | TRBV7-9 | TGTGCCAGCAGCTATGTCGGGACAACCTACGAGCAGTACTTC | CASSYVGTTYEQYF
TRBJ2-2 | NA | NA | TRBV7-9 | TGTGCCAGCAGCTTAGTCACTTCCGGGGAGCTGTTTTTT | CASSLVTSGELFF
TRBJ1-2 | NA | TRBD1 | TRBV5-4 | TGTGCCAGCAGCTTGGTCGGGGACAGGGCTAACTATGGCTACACCTTC | CASSLVGDRANYGYTF
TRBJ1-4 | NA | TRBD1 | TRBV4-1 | TGCGCCAGCAGCCTGGGACAGACGACCAGACATGAAAAACTGTTTTTT | CASSLGQTTRHEKLFF
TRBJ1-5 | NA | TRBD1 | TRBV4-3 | TGCGCCAGCAGCCAAGATATAAGAGGGGGCGTACAGCCCCAGCATTTT | CASSQDIRGGVQPQHF
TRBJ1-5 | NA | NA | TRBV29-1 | TGCAGCGTCGCCCTGGGCGCCGATCAGCCCCAGCATTTT | CSVALGADQPQHF
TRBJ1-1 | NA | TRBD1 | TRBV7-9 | TGTGCCAGCAGGCTAGGGACAGTGAACACTGAAGCTTTCTTT | CASRLGTVNTEAFF
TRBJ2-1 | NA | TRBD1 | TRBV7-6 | TGTGCCAGCAGCAAAGACAGGGGAAACAATGAGCAGTTCTTC | CASSKDRGNNEQFF
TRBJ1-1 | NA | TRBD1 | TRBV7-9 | TGTGCCAGCAGCCCGGGGGACAGGGAGGATGAAGCTTTCTTT | CASSPGDREDEAFF
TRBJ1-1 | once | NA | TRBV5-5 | TGTGCCAGCAGGATCAGACACGGATACACTGAAGCTTTCTTT | CASRIRHGYTEAFF
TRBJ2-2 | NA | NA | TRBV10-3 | TGTGCCATCAGTGAGTCGGGTGACAGGAACACCGGGGAGCTGTTTTTT | CAISESGDRNTGELFF
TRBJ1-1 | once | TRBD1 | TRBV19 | TGTGCCAGTAGTGCAGGGACAGCGAACACTGAAGCTTTCTTT | CASSAGTANTEAFF
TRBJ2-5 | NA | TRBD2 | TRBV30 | TGTGCCTGGAGTCTAGCGGGGGGGGTTCTGGAGACCCAGTACTTC | CAWSLAGGVLETQYF
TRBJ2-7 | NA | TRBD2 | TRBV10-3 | TGTGCCATCAGTGAAAGCAGCGGGGGGTACGAGCAGTACTTC | CAISESSGGYEQYF
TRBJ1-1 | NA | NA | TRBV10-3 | TGTGCCATCAGAGGGACTGGCACTGAAGCTTTCTTT | CAIRGTGTEAFF
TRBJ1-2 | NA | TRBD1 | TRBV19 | TGTGCCGCGCAATCCTGGACAGGGAAGGAGGGCTACACCTTC | CAAQSWTGKEGYTF
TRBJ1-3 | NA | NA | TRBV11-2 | TGTGCCAGCAGCTTAAGTGGACAGCCAACCTCTGGAAACACCATATATTTT | CASSLSGQPTSGNTIYF
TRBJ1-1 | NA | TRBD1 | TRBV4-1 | TGCGCCAGCAGCCAAGAAGACAGGGTGGACACTGAAGCTTTCTTT | CASSQEDRVDTEAFF
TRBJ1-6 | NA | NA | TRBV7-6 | TGTGCCAGCAGCTTAGACCGGGGGTTATCACCCCTCCACTTT | CASSLDRGLSPLHF
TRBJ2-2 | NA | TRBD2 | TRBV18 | TGTGCCAGCTCGCGCGGACTAGCGGGGGCGAACACCGGGGAGCTGTTTTTT | CASSRGLAGANTGELFF
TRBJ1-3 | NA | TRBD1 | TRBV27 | TGTGCCAGCAGTGGCCGGGACAGGGGGGGCGCTGGAAACACCATATATTTT | CASSGRDRGGAGNTIYF
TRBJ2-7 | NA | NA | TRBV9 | TGTGCCAGCAGCGTAGAGGACAGCTACTACGAGCAGTACTTC | CASSVEDSYYEQYF
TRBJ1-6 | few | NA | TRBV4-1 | TGCGCCAGCAGCCAAGTAACGGGACAAGTCGGTCCCCTCCACTTT | CASSQVTGQVGPLHF
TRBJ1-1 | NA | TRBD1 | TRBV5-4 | TGTGCCAGCAGTTCGACAGGGGGTATACCTGAAGCTTTCTTT | CASSSTGGIPEAFF
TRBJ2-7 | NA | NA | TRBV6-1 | TGTGCCAGCAGTGAAGCGGGGACAAACTACTACGAGCAGTACTTC | CASSEAGTNYYEQYF